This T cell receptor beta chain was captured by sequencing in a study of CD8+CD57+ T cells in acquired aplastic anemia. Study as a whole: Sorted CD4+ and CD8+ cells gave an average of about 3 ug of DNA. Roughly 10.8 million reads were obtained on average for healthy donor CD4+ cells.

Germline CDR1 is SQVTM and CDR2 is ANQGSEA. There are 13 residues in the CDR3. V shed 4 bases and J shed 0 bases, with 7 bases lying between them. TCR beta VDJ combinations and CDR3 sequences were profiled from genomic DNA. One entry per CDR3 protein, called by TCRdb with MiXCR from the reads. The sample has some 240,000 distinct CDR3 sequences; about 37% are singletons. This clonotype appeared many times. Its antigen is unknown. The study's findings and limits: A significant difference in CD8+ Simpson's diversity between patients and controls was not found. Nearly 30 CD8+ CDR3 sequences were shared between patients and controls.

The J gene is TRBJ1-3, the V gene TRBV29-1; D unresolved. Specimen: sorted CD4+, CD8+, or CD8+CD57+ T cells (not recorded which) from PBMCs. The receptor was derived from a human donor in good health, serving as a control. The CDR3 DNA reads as TGCAGCGTTGTAGAGAGCTCTGGAAACACCATATATTTT. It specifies CSVVESSGNTIYF. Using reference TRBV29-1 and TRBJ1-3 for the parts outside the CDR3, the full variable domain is SAVISQKPSRDICQRGTSLTIQCQVDSQVTMMFWYRQQPGQSLTLIATANQGSEATYESGFVIDKFPISRPNLTFSTLTVSNMSPEDSSIYLCSVVESSGNTIYFGEGSWLTVV.